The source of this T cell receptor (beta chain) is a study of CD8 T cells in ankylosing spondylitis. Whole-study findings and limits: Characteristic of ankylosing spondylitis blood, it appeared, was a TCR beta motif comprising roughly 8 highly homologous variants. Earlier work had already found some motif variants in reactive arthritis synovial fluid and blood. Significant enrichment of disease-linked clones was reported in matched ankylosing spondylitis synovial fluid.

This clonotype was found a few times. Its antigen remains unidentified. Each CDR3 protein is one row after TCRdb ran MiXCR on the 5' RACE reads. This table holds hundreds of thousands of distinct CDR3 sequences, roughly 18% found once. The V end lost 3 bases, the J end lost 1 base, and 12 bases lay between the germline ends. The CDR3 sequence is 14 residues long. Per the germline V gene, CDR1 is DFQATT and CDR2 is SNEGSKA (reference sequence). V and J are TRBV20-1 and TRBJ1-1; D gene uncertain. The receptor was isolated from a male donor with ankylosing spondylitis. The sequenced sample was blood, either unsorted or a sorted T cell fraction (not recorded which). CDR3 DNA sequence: TGCAGTGCTAGCAGTACAGTCAAGAACACTGAAGCTTTCTTT. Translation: CSASSTVKNTEAFF.